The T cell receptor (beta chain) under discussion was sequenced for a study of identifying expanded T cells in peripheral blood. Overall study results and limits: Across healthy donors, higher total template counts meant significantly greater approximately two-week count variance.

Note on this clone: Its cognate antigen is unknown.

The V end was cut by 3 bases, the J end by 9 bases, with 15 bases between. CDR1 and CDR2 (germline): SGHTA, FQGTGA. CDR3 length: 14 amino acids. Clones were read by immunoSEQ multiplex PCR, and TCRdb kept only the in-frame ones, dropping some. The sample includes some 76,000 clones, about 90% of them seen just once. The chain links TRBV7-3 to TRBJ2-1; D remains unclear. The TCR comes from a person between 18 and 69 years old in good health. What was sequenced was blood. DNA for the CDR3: TGTGCCAGCAGCTTTGGGCTCCTTGGCGGTGAGCAGTTCTTC. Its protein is CASSFGLLGGEQFF. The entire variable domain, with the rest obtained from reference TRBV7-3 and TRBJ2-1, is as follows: GAGVSQTPSNKVTEKGKYVELRCDPISGHTALYWYRQSLGQGPEFLIYFQGTGAADDSGLPNDRFFAVRPEGSVSTLKIQRTERGDSAVYLCASSFGLLGGEQFFGPGTRLTVL.